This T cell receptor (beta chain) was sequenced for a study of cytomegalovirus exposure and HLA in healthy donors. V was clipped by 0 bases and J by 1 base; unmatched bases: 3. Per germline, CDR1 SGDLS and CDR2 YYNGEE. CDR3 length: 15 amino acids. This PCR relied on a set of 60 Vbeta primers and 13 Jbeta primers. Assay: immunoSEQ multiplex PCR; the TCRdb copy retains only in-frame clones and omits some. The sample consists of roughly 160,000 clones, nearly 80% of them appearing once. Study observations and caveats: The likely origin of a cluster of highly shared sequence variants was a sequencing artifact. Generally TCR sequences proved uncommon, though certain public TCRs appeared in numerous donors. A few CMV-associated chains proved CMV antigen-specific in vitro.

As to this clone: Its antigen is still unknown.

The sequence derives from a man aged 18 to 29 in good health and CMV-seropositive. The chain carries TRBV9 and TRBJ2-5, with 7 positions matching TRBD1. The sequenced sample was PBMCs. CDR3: CASSVADRTQETQYF. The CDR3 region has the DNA TGTGCCAGCAGCGTAGCGGACAGGACCCAAGAGACCCAGTACTTC.